This note documents a single T cell receptor beta chain sequence. The antigen is undetermined. No infections or other immune events were documented during collection. This table comes from immunoSEQ multiplex PCR, and its TCRdb copy is limited to in-frame clones, with some not included. The data hold about 100,000 clones, with approximately 88% observed a single time. The data are from a study of identifying expanded T cells in peripheral blood. Broader study findings: Variance in clone template counts between approximately 2-week samples significantly increased with total template count across all healthy donors. Technical replicates showed approximately 1.2 changed clones; roughly two weeks roughly 16; four weeks 19.

Looked up from germline, CDR1 is LNHDA and CDR2 is SQIVND (reference sequence). This CDR3 comprises 15 residues. J was trimmed by 6 bases and V by 4 bases; bases with no gene match: 12. Specimen: blood. This clonotype was sampled from a person aged 18 to 75 in good health. V gene TRBV19 combines with J gene TRBJ2-7; 7 bases are a match to TRBD2. The CDR3 spells CASSTIGPPGGEQYF. The CDR3 DNA is TGTGCCAGTAGTACCATAGGCCCCCCGGGAGGCGAGCAGTACTTC. Full variable domain (rest looked up from reference TRBV19 and TRBJ2-7): DGGITQSPKYLFRKEGQNVTLSCEQNLNHDAMYWYRQDPGQGLRLIYYSQIVNDFQKGDIAEGYSVSREKKESFPLTVTSAQKNPTAFYLCASSTIGPPGGEQYFGPGTRLTVT.